The 10 T cell receptor beta chains below were found in one sample sequenced in a study of blood T cell repertoires in COVID-19. The protocol was immunoSEQ multiplex PCR, while the TCRdb copy is restricted to in-frame clones and leaves out a portion. Of approximately 200,000 clones detected, roughly four fifths appear once; the ten largest clones hold approximately 10%. The sequenced sample consisted of PBMCs or T cells enriched from blood (not recorded which). The receptors were sampled from a man between 40 and 49 years old who had recovered from COVID-19.

For this clone: In the same sample, other DNA sequences code for this CDR3. V usage is TRBV2 and J usage is TRBJ2-1, with 11 bases aligning to TRBD2. The trim removed 5 bases at V and 4 bases at J, leaving 4 bases unmatched. CDR1 and CDR2 from the germline V gene are SNHLY and FYNNEI. There are 15 residues in the CDR3. The CDR3 region is CASSPLAGGYNEQFF. CDR3 nucleotides: TGTGCCAGCAGTCCGCTAGCGGGAGGTTACAATGAGCAGTTCTTC.

This chain joins TRBV18 and TRBJ2-7; 7 nucleotides line up with TRBD2. Germline-derived CDR1 and CDR2 are KGHSH and LQKENI. Germline trimming cut 4 bases from V and 4 bases from J; bases unmatched to any gene: 4. There are 13 residues in the CDR3. CDR3 amino acids: CASSRTSVYEQYF. CDR3 sequence (DNA): TGTGCCAGCTCACGTACTAGCGTATACGAGCAGTACTTC.

V is TRBV4-3 and J is TRBJ2-1; 10 bases are shared with TRBD2. Looked up from germline, CDR1 is LGHNA and CDR2 is YSLEER. Unmatched junction bases numbered 5, after V lost 4 bases and J lost 2 bases. The CDR3 has 16 residues. The CDR3 sequence is CASSRFSGRPYNEQFF. DNA for the CDR3: TGCGCCAGCAGCCGATTTAGCGGGAGGCCCTACAATGAGCAGTTCTTC.

The gene calls are TRBV9 and TRBJ2-7, with D unresolved. Trimming took off 0 bases at V and 7 bases at J, with 17 bases between the two ends. CDR3 length: 15 residues. CDR1 is SGDLS and CDR2 is YYNGEE in the germline V gene. The CDR3 bases are TGTGCCAGCAGCGTAGAAGGATCCCCCTACGGGGAGCAGTACTTC. As protein: CASSVEGSPYGEQYF.

The chain employs TRBV5-4 and TRBJ2-1; 7 bases match TRBD1. With 4 bases clipped from V and 5 bases from J, the junction kept 9 bases outside the gene matches. CDR3 length: 15 residues. Germline V gives CDR1 SGHNT, CDR2 YYREEE (reference sequence). CDR3 DNA sequence: TGTGCCAGCAGCCTCGACAGGGACAGCAACAATGAGCAGTTCTTC. Protein: CASSLDRDSNNEQFF.

This chain uses TRBV11-3 with TRBJ2-1; perhaps TRBD2 as D (5 bases). V shed 8 bases and J shed 7 bases, with 15 bases lying between them. This CDR3 spans 13 amino acids. Germline lookup yields CDR1 SGHNT and CDR2 YENEEA. Here the CDR3 reads CASSPPEVNEQFF. In DNA, the CDR3 is TGTGCCAGCTCCCCTCCGGAGGTAAATGAGCAGTTCTTC.

The J gene is TRBJ2-7, the V gene TRBV10-3; TRBD2 is a possible D gene (7 bases). The V and J ends lost 0 bases and 3 bases respectively, with 9 bases between them. Germline CDR1 ENHRY, CDR2 SYGVKD. This CDR3 has 14 residues. The CDR3 coding sequence is TGTGCCATCAGTGAGTCAGGGGGGGACTACGAGCAGTACGTC. The encoded protein is CAISESGGDYEQYV.

The chain links TRBV10-2 to TRBJ2-5, with 11 bases matching TRBD2. Germline values: CDR1 WSHSY, CDR2 SAAADI. The trim removed 6 bases at V and 3 bases at J, leaving 0 bases unmatched. The length of the CDR3 is 13 residues. In nucleotides, the CDR3 is TGCGCCAGCAGACTAGCGGGAGAAGAGACCCAGTACTTC. Amino acids: CASRLAGEETQYF.

This clone came up once. CDR3 sequence: CASTSGGTEAFF. The CDR3 DNA is TGTGCCAGCACCTCGGGGGGCACTGAAGCTTTCTTT. The rearrangement uses TRBV27 and TRBJ1-1; a possible D gene is TRBD1 (5 bases). V gave up 7 bases and J gave up 4 bases, with 10 bases separating them. The CDR3 is 12 residues long. Germline CDR1 and CDR2: MNHEY and SMNVEV (reference sequence).

This clone occurred a few times. This chain joins TRBV2 and TRBJ1-5; unclear D gene. Trimming cost V 6 bases and J 9 bases, with 18 bases left between them. The CDR3 extends over 14 amino acids. Germline CDR1 reads SNHLY; CDR2 reads FYNNEI. For the CDR3, the DNA is TGTGCCAGCAGCTCGACGGGATTAGACATGCCCCAGCATTTT. Amino acid sequence: CASSSTGLDMPQHF. The entire variable domain, with the rest obtained from reference TRBV2 and TRBJ1-5, is as follows: EPEVTQTPSHQVTQMGQEVILRCVPISNHLYFYWYRQILGQKVEFLVSFYNNEISEKSEIFDDQFSVERPDGSNFTLKIRSTKLEDSAMYFCASSSTGLDMPQHFGDGTRLSIL.